Each of the 9 T cell receptor beta chains below was sequenced from the same sample in a study of OX40 agonist ivuxolimab in advanced cancers. Assay used: immunoSEQ multiplex PCR; TCRdb lists only in-frame clones, some missing. The sample holds some 76,000 clones, around four fifths seen once. Sequencing was performed on CD4+ or CD8+ T cells sorted from blood, taken in a trial of the OX40 agonist ivuxolimab. These receptors were taken from an adult with an advanced solid tumor such as melanoma, head and neck, liver or kidney cancer.

The rearrangement links TRBV10-3 to TRBJ1-2; 8 bases are shared with TRBD1. J lost 1 base, V lost 7 bases, and 8 bases had no gene match. This CDR3 region has 15 residues. The germline gives CDR1 ENHRY, CDR2 SYGVKD. CDR3 nucleotides: TGTGCCATCACCCAGGGGACAGGAGATAACTATGGCTACACCTTC. Its protein is CAITQGTGDNYGYTF.

The chain couples TRBV10-3 to TRBJ1-3, with 7 nucleotides matching TRBD1. This CDR3 is built from 16 residues. The V segment lost 6 bases and the J segment 1 base; nucleotides outside the gene matches: 9. Germline V gene sequence: CDR1 ENHRY, CDR2 SYGVKD. The CDR3 DNA is TGTGCCATCAGGGCGTCAGGGGGAAAGTCTGGAAACACCATATATTTT. Encoded protein: CAIRASGGKSGNTIYF.

This clone occurred once. The chain joins TRBV28 to TRBJ1-5; 8 nucleotides agree with TRBD1. V lost 5 bases to trimming and J lost 6 bases; unmatched junction nucleotides: 6. The germline V gene encodes CDR1 MDHEN and CDR2 SYDVKM. This CDR3 region has 14 residues. This CDR3 reads CASSQQGARQPQHF. The CDR3 DNA sequence: TGTGCCAGCAGTCAGCAGGGGGCGCGTCAGCCCCAGCATTTT.

The sample holds one count of this clone. The chain is built from TRBV19 and TRBJ1-5; D ambiguous. V gave up 2 bases and J gave up 7 bases, with 6 bases separating them. This CDR3 comprises 12 residues. In germline, CDR1 is LNHDA, CDR2 SQIVND (reference sequence). CDR3 DNA sequence: TGTGCCAGTAGTATAATGCGACAGCCCCAGCATTTT. It codes for CASSIMRQPQHF. The complete variable domain, with remaining parts taken from reference TRBV19 and TRBJ1-5, reads DGGITQSPKYLFRKEGQNVTLSCEQNLNHDAMYWYRQDPGQGLRLIYYSQIVNDFQKGDIAEGYSVSREKKESFPLTVTSAQKNPTAFYLCASSIMRQPQHFGDGTRLSIL.

The chain carries TRBV2 and TRBJ1-1; no definite D call. Germline-derived CDR1 and CDR2 are SNHLY and FYNNEI. CDR3 length: 16 residues. Trimming removed 2 bases from V and 4 bases from J, with 17 bases in between. This chain's CDR3 is CASSELAGTLGTEAFF. As DNA, the CDR3 is TGTGCCAGCAGTGAATTAGCCGGAACCCTTGGCACTGAAGCTTTCTTT.

This chain joins TRBV29-1 and TRBJ2-7; 7 bases match TRBD1. The CDR3 totals 13 residues. Germline V gives CDR1 SQVTM, CDR2 ANQGSEA. With 7 bases clipped from V and 4 bases from J, the junction kept 10 bases outside the gene matches. The CDR3 bases are TGCAGCGCATGGGCAGGGGGTAGGTACGAGCAGTACTTC. This translates into CSAWAGGRYEQYF.

The chain recombines TRBV19 with TRBJ2-2; possible D gene TRBD2, 6 bases. V was pared by 5 bases and J by 6 bases, with 13 bases between. The CDR3 has 14 amino acids. The germline gives CDR1 LNHDA, CDR2 SQIVND (reference sequence). CDR3 in amino acids: CASSPPTSSGELFF. The CDR3 DNA sequence: TGTGCCAGTAGTCCCCCGACTAGTTCCGGGGAGCTGTTTTTT.

The chain couples TRBV6-1 to TRBJ2-3; a possible D gene is TRBD2 (5 bases). From germline, CDR1 is MNHNS and CDR2 SASEGT. V gave up 4 bases and J gave up 3 bases, with 17 bases separating them. This CDR3 has 16 residues. Here the CDR3 DNA reads TGTGCCAGCAGTGGGACGCCTAGCAGGACTACAGATACGCAGTATTTT. It encodes CASSGTPSRTTDTQYF.

The chain employs TRBV5-1 and TRBJ2-6, with a weak D call TRBD2 (5 bases). The CDR3 is made up of 17 amino acids. V shed 0 bases and J shed 2 bases, with 12 bases lying between them. The germline CDR1 and CDR2 sequences are SGHRS and YFSETQ. The CDR3 DNA sequence: TGCGCCAGCAGCTTGGCCCGGGGTCCTACTGGGGCCAACGTCCTGACTTTC. This codes for CASSLARGPTGANVLTF.